The T cell receptor beta chain described here comes from a study of cytomegalovirus exposure and HLA in healthy donors. Study conclusions and caveats: For most TCR sequences rarity was the rule, although some public TCRs occurred in many donors.

Profiling relied on immunoSEQ multiplex PCR, and the TCRdb table lists in-frame clones only, not all of them. The sample lists about 140,000 clones; 70% to 90% were seen once. The V and J ends lost 1 base and 9 bases respectively, with 12 bases between them. The germline gives CDR1 MGHRA, CDR2 YSYEKL. The CDR3 consists of 13 residues. In regard to this clone: Its antigen is unknown.

Sequenced input: PBMCs. The rearrangement uses TRBV4-1 and TRBJ1-2, with D hard to call. The TCR comes from a man between 18 and 35 years old in good health and CMV-seronegative. The CDR3 bases are TGCGCCAGCAGCCAAGGTGCCGGAGCCCGCTACACCTTC. This codes for CASSQGAGARYTF.